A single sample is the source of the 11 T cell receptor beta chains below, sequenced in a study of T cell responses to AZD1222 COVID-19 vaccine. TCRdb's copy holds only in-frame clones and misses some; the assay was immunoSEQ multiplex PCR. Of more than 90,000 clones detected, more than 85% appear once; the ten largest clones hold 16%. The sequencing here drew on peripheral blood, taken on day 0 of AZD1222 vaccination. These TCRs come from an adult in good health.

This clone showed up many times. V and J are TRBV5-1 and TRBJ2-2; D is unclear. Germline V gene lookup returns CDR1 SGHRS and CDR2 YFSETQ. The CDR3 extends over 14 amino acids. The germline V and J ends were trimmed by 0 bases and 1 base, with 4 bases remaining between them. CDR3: CASSLVGNTGELFF. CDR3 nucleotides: TGCGCCAGCAGCTTGGTGGGGAACACCGGGGAGCTGTTTTTT. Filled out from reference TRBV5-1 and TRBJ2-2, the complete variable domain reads KAGVTQTPRYLIKTRGQQVTLSCSPISGHRSVSWYQQTPGQGLQFLFEYFSETQRNKGNFPGRFSGRQFSNSRSEMNVSTLELGDSALYLCASSLVGNTGELFFGEGSRLTVL.

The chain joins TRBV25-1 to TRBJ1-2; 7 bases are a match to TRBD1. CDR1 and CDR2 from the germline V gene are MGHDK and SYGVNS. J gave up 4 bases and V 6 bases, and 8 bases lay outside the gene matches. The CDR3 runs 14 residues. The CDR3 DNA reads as TGTGCCAGCAGAAGGACAGGAGACTCCTATGGCTACACCTTC. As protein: CASRRTGDSYGYTF.

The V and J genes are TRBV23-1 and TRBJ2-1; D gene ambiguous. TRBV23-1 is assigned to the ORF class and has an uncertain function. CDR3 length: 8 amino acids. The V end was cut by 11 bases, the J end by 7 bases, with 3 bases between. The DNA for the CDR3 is TGCGCCGGTAATGAGCAGTTCTTC. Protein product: CAGNEQFF.

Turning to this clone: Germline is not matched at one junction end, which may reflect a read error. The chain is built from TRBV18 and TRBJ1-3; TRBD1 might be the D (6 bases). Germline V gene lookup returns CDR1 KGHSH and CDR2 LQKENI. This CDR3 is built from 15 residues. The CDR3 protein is CASSPTSKGEVPFKF. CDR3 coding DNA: TGTGCCAGCTCTCCGACCTCCAAGGGGGAAGTCCCCTTCAAATTT. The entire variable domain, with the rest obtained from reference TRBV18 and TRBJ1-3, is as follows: NAGVMQNPRHLVRRRGQEARLRCSPMKGHSHVYWYRQLPEEGLKFMVYLQKENIIDESGMPKERFSAEFPKEGPSILRIQQVVRGDSAAYFCASSPTSKGEVPFKFGEGSWLTVV.

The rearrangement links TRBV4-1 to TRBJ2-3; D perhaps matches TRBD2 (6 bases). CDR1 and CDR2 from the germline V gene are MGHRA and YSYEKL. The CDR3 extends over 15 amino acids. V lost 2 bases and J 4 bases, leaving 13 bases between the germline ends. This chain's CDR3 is CASSQRLVGADTQYF. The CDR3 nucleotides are TGCGCCAGCAGCCAAAGACTAGTTGGGGCAGATACGCAGTATTTT.

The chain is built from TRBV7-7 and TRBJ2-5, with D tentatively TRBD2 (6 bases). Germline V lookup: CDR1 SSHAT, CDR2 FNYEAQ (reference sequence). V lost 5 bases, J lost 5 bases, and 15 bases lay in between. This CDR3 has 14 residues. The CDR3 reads CASSQGLPGETQYF. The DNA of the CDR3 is TGTGCCAGCAGCCAGGGACTTCCCGGGGAGACCCAGTACTTC.

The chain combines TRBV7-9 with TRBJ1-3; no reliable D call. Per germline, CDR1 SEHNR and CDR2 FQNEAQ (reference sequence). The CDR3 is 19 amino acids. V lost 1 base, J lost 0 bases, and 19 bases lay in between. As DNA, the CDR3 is TGTGCCAGCAGCTTAGTGGGTTTGGGGTCCACACACTCTGGAAACACCATATATTTT. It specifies CASSLVGLGSTHSGNTIYF.

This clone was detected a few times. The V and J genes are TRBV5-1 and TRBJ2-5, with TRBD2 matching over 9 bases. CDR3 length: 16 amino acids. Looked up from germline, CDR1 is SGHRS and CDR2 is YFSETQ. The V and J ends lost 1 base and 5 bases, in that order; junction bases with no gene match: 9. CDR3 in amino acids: CASSLSLAGFRETQYF. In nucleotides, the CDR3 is TGCGCCAGCAGCTTGAGCCTAGCGGGGTTCAGGGAGACCCAGTACTTC.

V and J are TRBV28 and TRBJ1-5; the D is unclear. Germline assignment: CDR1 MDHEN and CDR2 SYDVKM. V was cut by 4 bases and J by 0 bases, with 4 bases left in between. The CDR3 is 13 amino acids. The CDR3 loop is CASSWVSNQPQHF. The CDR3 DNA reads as TGTGCCAGCAGTTGGGTTAGCAATCAGCCCCAGCATTTT. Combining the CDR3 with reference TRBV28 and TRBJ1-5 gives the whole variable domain DVKVTQSSRYLVKRTGEKVFLECVQDMDHENMFWYRQDPGLGLRLIYFSYDVKMKEKGDIPEGYSVSREKKERFSLILESASTNQTSMYLCASSWVSNQPQHFGDGTRLSIL.

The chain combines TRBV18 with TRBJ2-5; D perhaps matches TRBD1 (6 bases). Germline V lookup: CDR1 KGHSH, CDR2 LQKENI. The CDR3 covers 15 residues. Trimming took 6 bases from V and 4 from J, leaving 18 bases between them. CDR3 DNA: TGTGCCAGCTCGCGCCTCAAACAGGGATTAGAGACCCAGTACTTC. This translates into CASSRLKQGLETQYF.

The CDR3 DNA reads as TGTGCCAGCAGCCCGAGACAGAGTCTGAGAAACACCATATATTTT. This gives the protein CASSPRQSLRNTIYF. This chain joins TRBV3-1 (or the pseudogene TRBV3-2) and TRBJ1-3; possibly TRBD1 for D (5 bases). CDR1 LGHDT and CDR2 YNNKEL come from the germline V gene (reference sequence). Trimming stripped 4 bases from V and 5 bases from J, with 15 bases between. CDR3 length: 15 amino acids.